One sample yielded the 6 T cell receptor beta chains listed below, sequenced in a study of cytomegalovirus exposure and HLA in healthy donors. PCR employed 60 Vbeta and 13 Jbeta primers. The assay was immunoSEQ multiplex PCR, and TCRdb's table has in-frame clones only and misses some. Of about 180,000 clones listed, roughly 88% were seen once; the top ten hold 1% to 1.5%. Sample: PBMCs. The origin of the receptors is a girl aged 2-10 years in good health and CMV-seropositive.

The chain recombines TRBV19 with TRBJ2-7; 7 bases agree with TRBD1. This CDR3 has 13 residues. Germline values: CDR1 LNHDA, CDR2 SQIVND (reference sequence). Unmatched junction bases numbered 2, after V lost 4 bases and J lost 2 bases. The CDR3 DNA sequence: TGTGCCAGTAGTAGCCAGGGGGCCTACGAGCAGTACTTC. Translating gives CASSSQGAYEQYF. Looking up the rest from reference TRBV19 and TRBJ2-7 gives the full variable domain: DGGITQSPKYLFRKEGQNVTLSCEQNLNHDAMYWYRQDPGQGLRLIYYSQIVNDFQKGDIAEGYSVSREKKESFPLTVTSAQKNPTAFYLCASSSQGAYEQYFGPGTRLTVT.

Here the CDR3 reads CASSTREAFF. The CDR3 DNA reads as TGTGCCAGCAGCACTCGGGAGGCTTTCTTT. The V call is TRBV28, the J call TRBJ1-1, with D unclear. Germline V CDR1 and CDR2: MDHEN, SYDVKM. Trimming pared 6 bases from V and 11 bases from J, leaving 10 bases between. This CDR3 comprises 10 residues.

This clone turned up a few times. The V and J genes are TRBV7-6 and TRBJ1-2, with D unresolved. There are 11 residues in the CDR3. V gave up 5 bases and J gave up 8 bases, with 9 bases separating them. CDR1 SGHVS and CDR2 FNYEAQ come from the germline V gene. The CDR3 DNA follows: TGTGCCAGCAGCCCGCGCAGGGGCTACACCTTC. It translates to CASSPRRGYTF.

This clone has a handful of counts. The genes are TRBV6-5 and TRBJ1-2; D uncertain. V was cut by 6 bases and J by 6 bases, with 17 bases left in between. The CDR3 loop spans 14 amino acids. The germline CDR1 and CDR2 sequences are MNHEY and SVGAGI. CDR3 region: CASSRSPLAHGYTF. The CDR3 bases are TGTGCCAGCAGCCGCTCCCCCTTAGCCCATGGCTACACCTTC.

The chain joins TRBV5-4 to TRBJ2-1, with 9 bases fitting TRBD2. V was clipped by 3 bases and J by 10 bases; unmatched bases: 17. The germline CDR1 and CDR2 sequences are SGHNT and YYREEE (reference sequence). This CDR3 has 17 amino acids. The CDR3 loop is CASSYPGASGIPGEQFF. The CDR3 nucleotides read TGTGCCAGCAGCTACCCGGGGGCTAGCGGGATCCCAGGGGAGCAGTTCTTC. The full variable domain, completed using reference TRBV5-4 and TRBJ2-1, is ETGVTQSPTHLIKTRGQQVTLRCSSQSGHNTVSWYQQALGQGPQFIFQYYREEENGRGNFPPRFSGLQFPNYSSELNVNALELDDSALYLCASSYPGASGIPGEQFFGPGTRLTVL.

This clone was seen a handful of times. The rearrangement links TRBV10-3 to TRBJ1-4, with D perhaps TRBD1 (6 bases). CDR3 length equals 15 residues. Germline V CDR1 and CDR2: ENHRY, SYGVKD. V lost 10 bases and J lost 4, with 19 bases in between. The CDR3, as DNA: TGTGCCACTCGGGATTTAGGGACAAATAATGAAAAACTGTTTTTT. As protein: CATRDLGTNNEKLFF.